Below are 19 T cell receptor beta chains sequenced from a single sample in a study of T cells expressing NK-cell markers (dated by TCRdb to 2020 to 2022). Library preparation used 5' RACE. TCRdb names Illumina HiSeq 2000 as the instrument used. Each CDR3 protein sequence appears as one entry after TCRdb reprocessed the reads, and no DNA is included. The sample table on file contains over 350,000 distinct CDR3 sequences. The top ten clones comprise approximately 12% of the sample. Source material: blood T cells: a sorted CD56 or NKG2C T cell subset, CD4+ or CD8+ T cells, or bulk PBMC T cells (not recorded which). The receptors shown here come from a woman aged 45 to 65 in good health. Donor details come from another sample of the same person, matched by shared clones.

This chain joins TRBV5-1 and TRBJ2-2; TCRdb's assignment of TRBD1 cannot be checked, as there is no DNA. This CDR3 region has 15 residues. Germline loops: CDR1 SGHRS, CDR2 YFSETQ. CDR3 loop: CASMRGRANTGELFF.

This sequence joins TRBV11-2 and TRBJ2-3; the D call of TRBD1 rests on TCRdb alone, since no DNA is present to check it. This CDR3 has 15 residues. The germline V gene encodes CDR1 SGHAT and CDR2 FQNNGV. The chain's CDR3 is CASSLTGEETDTQYF.

The CDR3 sequence: CASSVSSTDTQYF. The chain is built from TRBV9 and TRBJ2-3. Germline assignment: CDR1 SGDLS and CDR2 YYNGEE. The CDR3 extends over 13 amino acids. The whole variable domain, filled in from reference TRBV9 and TRBJ2-3, reads DSGVTQTPKHLITATGQRVTLRCSPRSGDLSVYWYQQSLDQGLQFLIQYYNGEERAKGNILERFSAQQFPDLHSELNLSSLELGDSALYFCASSVSSTDTQYFGPGTRLTVL.

The rearrangement links TRBV29-1 to TRBJ2-7; the D gene TCRdb calls, TRBD1, cannot be checked with no DNA. Germline lookup yields CDR1 SQVTM and CDR2 ANQGSEA. This CDR3 has 15 amino acids. CDR3 residues: CSVATRGTGPVEQYF.

The rearrangement uses TRBV6-5 and TRBJ2-3; TCRdb's assignment of TRBD1 cannot be checked, as there is no DNA. CDR1 is MNHEY, CDR2 SVGAGI, per germline. This CDR3 has 11 amino acids. The CDR3 spells CASGPLDTQYF.

This chain connects TRBV5-1 to TRBJ1-1; the TCRdb D gene call, TRBD1, has no DNA to confirm it. The CDR3 has 15 amino acids. Germline-derived CDR1 and CDR2 are SGHRS and YFSETQ. CDR3 sequence: CASSLRANVNTEAFF.

The V gene is TRBV7-7, the J gene TRBJ2-5; TCRdb's D call, TRBD2, is unchecked because there is no DNA. The CDR3 runs 13 residues. Germline CDR1 and CDR2: SSHAT and FNYEAQ (reference sequence). The CDR3 spells CASSSRLAETQYF.

V is TRBV4-1 and J is TRBJ2-1; with no DNA, the TCRdb D assignment of TRBD1 cannot be verified. The CDR3 totals 15 residues. Per the germline V gene, CDR1 is MGHRA and CDR2 is YSYEKL. The CDR3 sequence: CASSSPGTSGNEQFF.

The CDR3 reads CASSLVSGGRSEQYF. The rearrangement links TRBV5-1 to TRBJ2-7; TCRdb selects TRBD2, and the lack of DNA leaves this call unchecked. Germline lookup yields CDR1 SGHRS and CDR2 YFSETQ. This CDR3 spans 15 amino acids.

CDR3 region: CASMDGGPTDTQYF. The genes are TRBV5-1 and TRBJ2-3; TCRdb reports TRBD1, a call that lacks DNA to check it against. There are 14 residues in the CDR3. CDR1 and CDR2 from the germline V gene are SGHRS and YFSETQ.

This chain links TRBV3-1 with TRBJ1-2; TCRdb reports TRBD1, a call that lacks DNA to check it against. This CDR3 has 15 amino acids. Germline V gene lookup returns CDR1 LGHDT and CDR2 YNNKEL (reference sequence). The CDR3 reads CASSQRDRAVYGYTF. Drawing the rest from reference TRBV3-1 and TRBJ1-2, the complete variable domain is DTAVSQTPKYLVTQMGNDKSIKCEQNLGHDTMYWYKQDSKKFLKIMFSYNNKELIINETVPNRFSPKSPDKAHLNLHINSLELGDSAVYFCASSQRDRAVYGYTFGSGTRLTVV.

The V gene is TRBV20-1, the J gene TRBJ2-5. Germline CDR1 DFQATT, CDR2 SNEGSKA (reference sequence). This CDR3 spans 13 amino acids. CDR3 in amino acids: CSAPGTDWETQYF.

This rearrangement joins TRBV29-1 to TRBJ2-5; TCRdb indicates TRBD2, and absent DNA this call remains unverified. The CDR3 has 12 amino acids. The germline V gene has CDR1 SQVTM and CDR2 ANQGSEA. CDR3 region: CSEQLGPGTQYF.

The V and J genes are TRBV9 and TRBJ2-2. CDR3 length equals 14 residues. Germline V gene lookup returns CDR1 SGDLS and CDR2 YYNGEE. The CDR3 here is CASMTRANTGELFF.

The V gene is TRBV10-1, the J gene TRBJ1-1; with no DNA, the TCRdb D assignment of TRBD1 cannot be verified. The CDR3 is 13 residues long. Germline V gene sequence: CDR1 WNHNN, CDR2 SYGVQD (reference sequence). CDR3 sequence reads: CASNPNRGTEAFF.

This CDR3 is CASSLVAGGSGANVLTF. V usage is TRBV7-8 and J usage is TRBJ2-6; the TCRdb call, TRBD2, lacks DNA for checking. CDR3 length equals 17 residues. Germline values: CDR1 SGHVS, CDR2 FQNEAQ.

J is TRBJ2-3 and V is TRBV24-1; TCRdb's D gene call, TRBD1, goes unchecked for lack of DNA. Germline V gene data show CDR1 as KGHDR and CDR2 as SFDVKD. The CDR3 runs 16 residues. The CDR3: CATSDLRAETGDTQYF.

This chain connects TRBV30 to TRBJ2-1; TCRdb returns TRBD1, unconfirmable since there is no DNA. The CDR3 is made up of 12 amino acids. The V gene's germline CDR1 is GTSNPN and CDR2 SVGIG (reference sequence). This chain's CDR3 is CAWSVLPGEQFF.

The chain links TRBV7-9 to TRBJ2-1. This CDR3 is built from 16 residues. From germline, CDR1 is SEHNR and CDR2 FQNEAQ (reference sequence). The chain's CDR3 is CASSLSVKEDGNEQFF.